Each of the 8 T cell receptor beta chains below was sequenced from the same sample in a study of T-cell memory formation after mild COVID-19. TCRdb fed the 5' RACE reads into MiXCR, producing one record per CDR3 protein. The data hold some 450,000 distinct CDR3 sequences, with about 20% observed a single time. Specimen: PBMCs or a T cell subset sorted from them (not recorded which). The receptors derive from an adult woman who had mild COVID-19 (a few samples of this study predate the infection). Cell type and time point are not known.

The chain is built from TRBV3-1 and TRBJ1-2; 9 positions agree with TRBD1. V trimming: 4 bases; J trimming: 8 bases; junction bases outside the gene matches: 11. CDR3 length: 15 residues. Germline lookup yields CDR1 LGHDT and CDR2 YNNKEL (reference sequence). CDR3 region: CASSPTGGMSWGYTF. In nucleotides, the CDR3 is TGTGCCAGCAGCCCTACAGGGGGCATGTCCTGGGGCTACACCTTC.

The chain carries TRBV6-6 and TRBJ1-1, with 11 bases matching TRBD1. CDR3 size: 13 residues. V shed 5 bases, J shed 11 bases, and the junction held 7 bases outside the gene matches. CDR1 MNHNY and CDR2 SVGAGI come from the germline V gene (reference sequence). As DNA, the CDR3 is TGTGCCAGCAGTGCCGGGACAGGGGGACGCGCTTTCTTT. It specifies CASSAGTGGRAFF.

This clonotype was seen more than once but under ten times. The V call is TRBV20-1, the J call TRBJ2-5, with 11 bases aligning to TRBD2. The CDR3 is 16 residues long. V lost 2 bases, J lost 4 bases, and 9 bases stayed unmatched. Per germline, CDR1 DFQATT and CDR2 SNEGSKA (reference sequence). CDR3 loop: CSARWIAGGLPETQYF. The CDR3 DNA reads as TGCAGTGCTAGATGGATAGCGGGGGGGCTCCCAGAGACCCAGTACTTC.

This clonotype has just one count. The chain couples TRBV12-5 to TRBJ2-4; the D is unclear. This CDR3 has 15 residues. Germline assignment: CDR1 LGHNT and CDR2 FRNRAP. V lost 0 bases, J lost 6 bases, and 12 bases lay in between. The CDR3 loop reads CASGLVSRPRNIQYF. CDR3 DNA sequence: TGTGCTAGTGGTTTGGTTTCCCGCCCTAGAAACATTCAGTACTTC.

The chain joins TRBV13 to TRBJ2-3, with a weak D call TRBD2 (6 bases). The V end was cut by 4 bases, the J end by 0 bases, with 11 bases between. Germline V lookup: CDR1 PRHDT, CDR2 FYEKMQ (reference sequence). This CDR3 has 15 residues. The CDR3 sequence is CASSWTGTSTDTQYF. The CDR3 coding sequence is TGTGCCAGCAGCTGGACCGGGACTAGCACAGATACGCAGTATTTT.

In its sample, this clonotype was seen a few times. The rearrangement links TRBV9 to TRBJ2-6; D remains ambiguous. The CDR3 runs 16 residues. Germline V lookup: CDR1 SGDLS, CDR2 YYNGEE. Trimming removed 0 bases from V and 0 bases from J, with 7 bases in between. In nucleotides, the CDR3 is TGTGCCAGCAGCGTAGACGGTACCTCTGGGGCCAACGTCCTGACTTTC. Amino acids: CASSVDGTSGANVLTF.

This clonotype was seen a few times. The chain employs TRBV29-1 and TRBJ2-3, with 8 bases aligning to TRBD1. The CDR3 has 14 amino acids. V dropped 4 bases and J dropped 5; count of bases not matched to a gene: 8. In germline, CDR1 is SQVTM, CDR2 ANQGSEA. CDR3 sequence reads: CSVVRDRGLDTQYF. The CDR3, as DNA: TGCAGCGTTGTAAGAGACAGGGGATTAGATACGCAGTATTTT.

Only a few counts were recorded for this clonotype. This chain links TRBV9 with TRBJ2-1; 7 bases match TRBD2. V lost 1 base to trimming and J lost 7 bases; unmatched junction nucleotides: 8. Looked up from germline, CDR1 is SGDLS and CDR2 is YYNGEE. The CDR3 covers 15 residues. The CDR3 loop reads CASSVYVTSQNEQFF. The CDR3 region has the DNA TGTGCCAGCAGCGTATACGTGACTAGCCAAAATGAGCAGTTCTTC.